The entry that follows covers one T cell receptor (beta chain) sequence. The time point denotes: pretreatment peripheral blood. This sample is part of a study of PD-L1 blockade in urothelial cancer. Some clones are missing from TCRdb's copy, which holds only in-frame ones; the method was immunoSEQ multiplex PCR. The table has 87,000 or so clones, 84% seen once; the top ten hold over 2%. The CDR3 is 12 amino acids. Germline V gives CDR1 SEHNR, CDR2 FQNEAQ (reference sequence). V was shortened by 1 base and J by 6 bases, with 6 bases between the two germline ends. The sequences come from PBMCs, collected around atezolizumab (anti-PD-L1) treatment. V and J are TRBV7-9 and TRBJ1-1; D possibly corresponds to TRBD1 (6 bases). The receptor was isolated from a man in his 60s with urothelial cancer. CDR3 in amino acids: CASSLGGPEAFF. The CDR3 DNA follows: TGTGCCAGCAGCTTAGGGGGGCCTGAAGCTTTCTTT.